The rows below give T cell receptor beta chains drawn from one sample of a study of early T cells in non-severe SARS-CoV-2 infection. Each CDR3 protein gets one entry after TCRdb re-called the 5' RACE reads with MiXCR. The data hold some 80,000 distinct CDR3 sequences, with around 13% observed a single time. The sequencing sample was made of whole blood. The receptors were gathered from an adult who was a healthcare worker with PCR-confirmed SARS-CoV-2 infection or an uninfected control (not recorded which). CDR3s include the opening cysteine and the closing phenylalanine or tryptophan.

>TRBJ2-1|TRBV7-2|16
CASSLVGGPSYNEQFF
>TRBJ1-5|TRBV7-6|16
CASSLGPRAKNQPQHF
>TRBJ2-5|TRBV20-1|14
CSATRTELQETQYF
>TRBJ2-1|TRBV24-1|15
CATSPAGDVYNEQFF
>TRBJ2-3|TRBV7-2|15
CASSSPTGVGDTQYF
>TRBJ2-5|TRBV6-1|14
CASSEEAGEETQYF
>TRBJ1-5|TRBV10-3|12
CAISSSNQPQHF
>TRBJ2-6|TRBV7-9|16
CASASGRVSGANVLTF
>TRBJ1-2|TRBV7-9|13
CASSLVNGDGYTF
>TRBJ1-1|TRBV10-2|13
CASSEAQSLKAFF
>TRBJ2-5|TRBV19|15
CASSILGGRQETQYF
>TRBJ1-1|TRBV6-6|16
CASSSTREVANTEAFF
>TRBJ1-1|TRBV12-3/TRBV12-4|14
CASSFGGMRTEAFF
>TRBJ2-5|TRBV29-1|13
CSFLYDLQGAQYF
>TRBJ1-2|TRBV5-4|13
CASSLVQGMDYTF
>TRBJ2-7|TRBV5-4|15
CASSWGTSGDYEQYF
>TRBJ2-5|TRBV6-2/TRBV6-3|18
CASSSLPTVVLGQETQYF
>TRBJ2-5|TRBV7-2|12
CASSLGQGPQYF
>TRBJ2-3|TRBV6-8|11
CASSPSDTQYF
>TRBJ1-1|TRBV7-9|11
CASSLAAEAFF
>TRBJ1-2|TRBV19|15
CASKTSGGTNYGYTF
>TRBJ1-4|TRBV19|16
CASSQGRPSTNEKLFF
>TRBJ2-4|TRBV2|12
CASGALLTIQYF
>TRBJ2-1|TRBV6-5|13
CASCPTGDNEQFF
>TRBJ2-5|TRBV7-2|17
CASSSTVAGGRQETQYF
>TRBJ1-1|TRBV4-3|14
CASSQDPGNTEAFF
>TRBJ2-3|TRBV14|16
CASSQAQRGGLDTQYF
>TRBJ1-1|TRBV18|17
CASSPIGGRLPNTEAFF
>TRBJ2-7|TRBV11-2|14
CASSLESGTDEQYF
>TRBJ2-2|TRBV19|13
CASNRPPTGELFF
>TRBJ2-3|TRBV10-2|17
CASSESKLAGGTDTQYF
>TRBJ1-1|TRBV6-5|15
CASSPRGGGNTEAFF
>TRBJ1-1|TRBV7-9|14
CASSSVTENTEAFF
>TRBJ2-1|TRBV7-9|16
CASSIKLAGGPREQFF
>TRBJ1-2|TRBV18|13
CASSATGLNGYTF
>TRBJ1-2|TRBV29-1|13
CSVEDLGRFGYTF
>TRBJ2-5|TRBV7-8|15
CASSLAGTTQETQYF
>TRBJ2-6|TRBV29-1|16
CSVSRDVDSGANVLTF
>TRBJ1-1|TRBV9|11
CASGLDTEAFF
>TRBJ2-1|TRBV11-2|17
CASSSTPAPGGYNEQFF
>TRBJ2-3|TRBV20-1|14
CSAQTTAGFSAQYF
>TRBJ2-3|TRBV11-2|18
CASTLTPPGQLSTDTQYF
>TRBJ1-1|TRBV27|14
CASRSNTGGTEAFF
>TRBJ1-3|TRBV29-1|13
CSVVPAAGNTIYF
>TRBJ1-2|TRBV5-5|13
CASSRGQAGGYTF
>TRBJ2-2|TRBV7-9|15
CASSFWTGATGELFF
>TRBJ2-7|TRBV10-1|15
CASSREPRGSYEQYF
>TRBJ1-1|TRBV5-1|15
CASSRVGGQANGAFF
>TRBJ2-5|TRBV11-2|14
CASSFEGMWETQYF
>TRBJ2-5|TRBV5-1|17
CASSVRLAGGLQETQYF
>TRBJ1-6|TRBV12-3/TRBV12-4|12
CASGSSNSPLHF
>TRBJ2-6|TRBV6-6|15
CASRGGVAGANVLTF
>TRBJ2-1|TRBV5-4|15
CASRRWGSSYNEQFF
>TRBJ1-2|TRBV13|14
CASSPRTGAEGYTF